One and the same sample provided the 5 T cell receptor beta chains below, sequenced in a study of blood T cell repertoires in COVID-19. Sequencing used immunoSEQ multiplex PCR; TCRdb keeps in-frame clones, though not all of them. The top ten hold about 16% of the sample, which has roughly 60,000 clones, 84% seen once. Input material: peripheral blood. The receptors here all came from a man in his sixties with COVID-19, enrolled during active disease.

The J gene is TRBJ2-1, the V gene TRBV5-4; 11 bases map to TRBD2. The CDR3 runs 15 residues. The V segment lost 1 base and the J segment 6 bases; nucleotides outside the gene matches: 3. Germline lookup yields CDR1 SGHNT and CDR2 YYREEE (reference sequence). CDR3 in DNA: TGTGCCAGCAGCTTGTTAGCGGGAGGGCCCAATGAGCAGTTCTTC. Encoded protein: CASSLLAGGPNEQFF.

Here the CDR3 DNA reads TGTGCCAGCAGCTTAGTGACGGGACTGATCACAGATACGCAGTATTTT. This translates into CASSLVTGLITDTQYF. V is TRBV7-2 and J is TRBJ2-3; tentative D call: TRBD2 (6 bases). The V end lost 1 base, the J end lost 2 bases, and 13 bases lay between the germline ends. Germline V lookup: CDR1 SGHTA, CDR2 FQGNSA. CDR3 size: 16 residues.

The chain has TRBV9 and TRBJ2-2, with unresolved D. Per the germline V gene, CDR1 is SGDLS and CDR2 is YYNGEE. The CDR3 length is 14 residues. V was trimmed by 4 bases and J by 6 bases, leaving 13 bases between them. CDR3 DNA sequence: TGTGCCAGCAGCCCTCCCCTAGTAGCCGGGGAGCTGTTTTTT. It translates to CASSPPLVAGELFF.

The chain's CDR3 is CASSPPGGLAGDNEQFF. The CDR3, as DNA: TGTGCCAGCTCACCACCGGGGGGACTAGCGGGAGACAATGAGCAGTTCTTC. The chain has TRBV18 and TRBJ2-1, with 14 nucleotides matching TRBD2. The trim removed 0 bases at V and 5 bases at J, leaving 3 bases unmatched. This CDR3 is 17 amino acids long. CDR1 is KGHSH and CDR2 is LQKENI in the germline V gene.

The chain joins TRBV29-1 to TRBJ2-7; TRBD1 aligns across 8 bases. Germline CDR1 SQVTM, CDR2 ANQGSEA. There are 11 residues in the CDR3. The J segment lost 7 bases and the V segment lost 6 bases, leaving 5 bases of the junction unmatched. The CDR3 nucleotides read TGCAGCGTGGACGACAGGGGTGAGCAGTACTTC. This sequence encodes CSVDDRGEQYF.